The 13 T cell receptor beta chains below all came from one sample that was sequenced in a study of CD8+CD57+ T cells in acquired aplastic anemia. TCR beta VDJ and CDR3 profiles were obtained from a genomic DNA template. TCRdb processed the reads anew with MiXCR; each CDR3 protein has one entry. The sample carries some 70,000 distinct CDR3 sequences, under 65% recorded once. The specimen sequenced was sorted CD4+, CD8+, or CD8+CD57+ T cells (not recorded which) from PBMCs. These receptors were collected from a human donor in good health, serving as a control.

This clonotype showed up many times. The chain combines TRBV6-1 with TRBJ1-2; 9 bases line up with TRBD1. The V gene's germline CDR1 is MNHNS and CDR2 SASEGT. This CDR3 region has 14 residues. Germline trimming cut 6 bases from V and 11 bases from J; bases unmatched to any gene: 13. The DNA of the CDR3 is TGTGCCAGCAGCGAATTACAGGGGGCTTTATTATACACCTTC. Its translation: CASSELQGALLYTF.

V gene TRBV15 combines with J gene TRBJ1-2; the D gene is possibly TRBD1 (6 bases). The V gene lost 2 bases and the J gene lost 1 base, with 11 bases spanning the gap. Germline V gives CDR1 LNHNV, CDR2 YYDKDF (reference sequence). The CDR3 runs 15 residues. The CDR3 here is CATSRPGTYNYGYTF. CDR3 coding DNA: TGTGCCACCAGCAGACCCGGGACATATAACTATGGCTACACCTTC.

This clonotype was detected ten times or more. The J gene is TRBJ2-5, the V gene TRBV6-1; D unclear. Germline V CDR1 and CDR2: MNHNS, SASEGT. Trimming pared 0 bases from V and 5 bases from J, leaving 4 bases between. There are 12 residues in the CDR3. DNA of the CDR3: TGTGCCAGCAGTGAAGCTAGGGAGACCCAGTACTTC. This encodes CASSEARETQYF.

This chain joins TRBV25-1 and TRBJ1-1, with D maybe TRBD1 (5 bases). This CDR3 comprises 13 residues. Per germline, CDR1 MGHDK and CDR2 SYGVNS. V was clipped by 0 bases and J by 7 bases, with 9 bases between them. The CDR3 protein is CASSEYGAGEAFF. The DNA of the CDR3 is TGTGCCAGCAGTGAATACGGGGCAGGTGAAGCTTTCTTT.

To note about this clonotype: One base away lies a much larger clone, so this may be a sequencing read error. This chain links TRBV27 with TRBJ2-3; D gene unclear. Trimming removed 8 bases at V and 1 base at J, with 13 bases between. This CDR3 region has 14 residues. Germline lookup yields CDR1 MNHEY and CDR2 SMNVEV (reference sequence). The CDR3 reads CASFRRPGTDTQYF. CDR3 sequence (DNA): TGTGCCAGCTTCCGCAGGCCAGGCACAGATACGCAGTATTTT.

The chain employs TRBV29-1 and TRBJ1-2, with 7 bases aligning to TRBD1. Germline loops: CDR1 SQVTM, CDR2 ANQGSEA. The CDR3 length is 13 residues. Trimming removed 6 bases from V and 4 bases from J; junction bases left unmatched: 8. CDR3 protein: CSVLGQTLYGYTF. CDR3 coding DNA: TGCAGCGTATTGGGACAGACCCTCTATGGCTACACCTTC.

The chain recombines TRBV10-3 with TRBJ1-1, with D possibly matching TRBD1 (5 bases). CDR3 length: 15 amino acids. Germline lookup yields CDR1 ENHRY and CDR2 SYGVKD. Trimming left V 0 bases short and J 4 bases short, with 12 bases between. The CDR3 is CAISESLGAGTEAFF. The CDR3 DNA reads TGTGCCATCAGTGAGTCGTTAGGGGCTGGCACTGAAGCTTTCTTT.

In its sample, this clonotype was seen many times. The chain has TRBV14 and TRBJ1-2; D unclear. Germline lookup yields CDR1 SGHDN and CDR2 FVKESK. V lost 1 base, J lost 5 bases, and 11 bases lay in between. This CDR3 has 14 residues. The CDR3 is CASSQVHGRYGYTF. The CDR3 DNA reads TGTGCCAGCAGCCAAGTTCACGGACGATATGGCTACACCTTC.

The V and J genes are TRBV25-1 and TRBJ2-7, with D maybe TRBD2 (5 bases). This CDR3 is built from 15 residues. Per germline, CDR1 MGHDK and CDR2 SYGVNS. V lost 5 bases, J lost 0 bases, and 14 bases lay in between. Here the CDR3 reads CASSIGGLVSYEQYF. For the CDR3, the DNA is TGTGCCAGCAGTATTGGCGGGCTGGTCTCCTACGAGCAGTACTTC.

This chain joins TRBV2 and TRBJ2-1; no reliable D call. The CDR3 is 10 amino acids. The V and J ends lost 10 bases and 7 bases respectively, with 8 bases between them. CDR1 and CDR2 from the germline V gene are SNHLY and FYNNEI. CDR3 protein: CATNTNEQFF. As DNA, the CDR3 is TGTGCCACAAACACGAATGAGCAGTTCTTC.

This clonotype was recorded a few times. This CDR3 reads CASSIRDSQPTYEQYF. The CDR3 DNA follows: TGTGCCAGTAGTATTCGGGACTCACAGCCGACCTACGAGCAGTACTTC. The chain joins TRBV11-1 to TRBJ2-7; D possibly corresponds to TRBD2 (6 bases). V was cut by 9 bases and J by 2 bases, with 23 bases left in between. The germline CDR1 and CDR2 sequences are SGHAT and FQDESV (reference sequence). This CDR3 has 16 residues.

The genes are TRBV19 and TRBJ1-6; D call uncertain. CDR3 length: 15 amino acids. Trimming removed 1 base at V and 7 bases at J, with 11 bases between. Germline values: CDR1 LNHDA, CDR2 SQIVND (reference sequence). CDR3 sequence: CASSIAADFNSPLHF. In DNA, the CDR3 is TGTGCCAGTAGTATAGCGGCGGACTTCAATTCACCCCTCCACTTT.

Points on this clonotype: A clone one base away is much larger, so this may be a read error. CDR3 in DNA: TGTGCCTGGAGAGACAGGAATCGCAATCAGCCCCAGCATTTT. Residues: CAWRDRNRNQPQHF. The chain carries TRBV30 and TRBJ1-5; D is perhaps TRBD1 (6 bases). From germline, CDR1 is GTSNPN and CDR2 SVGIG (reference sequence). This CDR3 contains 14 residues. V was cut by 3 bases and J by 2 bases, with 11 bases left in between. The variable domain in full, completed from reference TRBV30 and TRBJ1-5, reads SQTIHQWPATLVQPVGSPLSLECTVEGTSNPNLYWYRQAAGRGLQLLFYSVGIGQISSEVPQNLSASRPQDRQFILSSKKLLLSDSGFYLCAWRDRNRNQPQHFGDGTRLSIL.